Below, one T cell receptor beta chain is given with its context. These data belong to a study of T cells in Graves' hyperthyroidism and ophthalmopathy. The CDR3 covers 16 residues. Germline V gives CDR1 LNHDA, CDR2 SQIVND (reference sequence). Unmatched junction bases numbered 11, after V lost 4 bases and J lost 6 bases. Authors of the study amplified TCR beta CDR3 regions from RNA transcripts. The HTBI set primed first-round TCR CDR3 RT-PCR. TCRdb re-called the multiplex PCR reads with MiXCR, one entry per CDR3 protein. Of about 290,000 distinct CDR3 sequences listed, 12% to 15% were seen once; the top ten hold under 8%.

The sequence came from a woman in her thirties or forties with Graves' hyperthyroidism. Specimen: blood. The V and J genes are TRBV19 and TRBJ2-2, with 7 bases lining up with TRBD1. The CDR3 loop reads CASSRGTALSAGELFF. For the CDR3, the DNA is TGTGCCAGTAGTAGGGGGACAGCACTTTCCGCCGGGGAGCTGTTTTTT.